The next 21 T cell receptor beta chains were all read from a single sample in a study of T cell responses to AZD1222 COVID-19 vaccine. The assay was immunoSEQ multiplex PCR, and TCRdb's table has in-frame clones only and misses some. The sample lists about 160,000 clones, more than 90% occurring once. The input for sequencing was peripheral blood, taken 28 days after the second AZD1222 dose. The receptors shown here come from an adult who received the AZD1222 COVID-19 vaccine.

The chain is built from TRBV27 and TRBJ2-5, with D perhaps given as TRBD1 or TRBD2 (5 bases each). Germline lookup yields CDR1 MNHEY and CDR2 SMNVEV (reference sequence). This CDR3 has 17 amino acids. V was clipped by 0 bases and J by 3 bases, with 17 bases between them. The CDR3 sequence is CASSLSAADQGEETQYF. The CDR3 region has the DNA TGTGCCAGCAGTTTATCCGCAGCAGATCAGGGAGAAGAGACCCAGTACTTC.

A word on this clone: One junction end does not reproduce the germline sequence, and a read error may be involved. This chain uses TRBV10-1 with TRBJ2-7; D is undetermined. CDR3 size: 14 residues. Germline CDR1 WNHNN, CDR2 SYGVQD (reference sequence). CDR3 sequence reads: CASSESSSSNEQYF. The CDR3 bases are TGCGCCAGCAGTGAGTCAAGTAGCTCCAACGAGCAGTACTTC.

As DNA, the CDR3 is TGTGCCAGCAGCCAAGTGACAGGATCCGGCACCATATATTTT. It is translated as CASSQVTGSGTIYF. This rearrangement joins TRBV14 to TRBJ1-3; possible D gene TRBD1, 6 bases. CDR3 length: 14 residues. Trimming cost V 1 base and J 9 bases, with 13 bases left between them. The germline gives CDR1 SGHDN, CDR2 FVKESK.

This chain uses TRBV20-1 with TRBJ1-1; 8 nucleotides agree with TRBD1. J lost 0 bases, V lost 3 bases, and 3 bases had no gene match. The CDR3 is 14 amino acids. The germline V gene encodes CDR1 DFQATT and CDR2 SNEGSKA (reference sequence). CDR3 coding DNA: TGCAGTGCTAGTTACAGGGGGATGAACACTGAAGCTTTCTTT. It codes for CSASYRGMNTEAFF.

This sequence joins TRBV28 and TRBJ1-4; 10 nucleotides align to TRBD1. V shed 2 bases and J 11 bases; nucleotides not matched to a gene: 5. The CDR3 length is 14 residues. Germline V gives CDR1 MDHEN, CDR2 SYDVKM. The CDR3 protein is CASSLGTGVVKLFF. CDR3 coding DNA: TGTGCCAGCAGTTTAGGGACAGGGGTAGTGAAACTGTTTTTT.

The chain carries TRBV5-8 and TRBJ1-5; 9 bases are a match to TRBD1. The CDR3 extends over 16 amino acids. Germline values: CDR1 SGHTS, CDR2 YDEGEE. V was pared by 3 bases and J by 12 bases, with 16 bases of the junction left unmatched. The CDR3 DNA sequence: TGTGCCAGCAGCTCACAGCTAAATAACAGGGGGCGGCACCAGCATTTT. It specifies CASSSQLNNRGRHQHF.

V usage is TRBV28 and J usage is TRBJ1-5; D gene unclear. Trimming removed 7 bases at V and 10 bases at J, with 14 bases between. CDR1 and CDR2 (germline): MDHEN, SYDVKM. The CDR3 runs 12 residues. The CDR3 loop reads CASNSPIIPQHF. CDR3 bases: TGTGCCAGCAATAGTCCCATAATCCCCCAGCATTTT.

The V and J genes are TRBV5-4 and TRBJ2-7; tentatively, D is TRBD2 (6 bases). This CDR3 has 14 amino acids. Deletions cut 0 bases from V and 4 bases from J, with 11 bases between. Germline values: CDR1 SGHNT, CDR2 YYREEE (reference sequence). CDR3 sequence reads: CASSLAGSGYEQYF. For the CDR3, the DNA is TGTGCCAGCAGCTTGGCCGGGAGTGGGTACGAGCAGTACTTC.

The J gene is TRBJ2-7, the V gene TRBV19; no definite D call. The CDR3 length is 15 residues. Germline CDR1 is LNHDA and CDR2 is SQIVND (reference sequence). Trimming left V 2 bases short and J 1 base short, with 12 bases between. Here the CDR3 DNA reads TGTGCCAGTAGTATATCGGTCGCAGTTTCCTACGAGCAGTACTTC. This encodes CASSISVAVSYEQYF.

This clone was seen just once. The chain carries TRBV6-1 and TRBJ2-7, with D perhaps assigned TRBD1 or TRBD2 (5 bases each). Trimming removed 2 bases at V and 1 base at J, with 9 bases between. Germline V CDR1 and CDR2: MNHNS, SASEGT. The CDR3 loop spans 14 amino acids. The CDR3 coding sequence is TGTGCCAGCAGTGAAAGGGACGGATCCTACGAGCAGTACTTC. Translated, it gives CASSERDGSYEQYF.

V gene TRBV6-4 combines with J gene TRBJ1-1; D gene unclear. CDR3 length: 14 amino acids. Trimming left V 5 bases short and J 4 bases short, with 14 bases between. CDR1 is MRHNA, CDR2 SNTAGT, per germline. CDR3 sequence reads: CASSHRAESTEAFF. CDR3 sequence (DNA): TGTGCCAGCAGTCATAGGGCTGAGAGCACTGAAGCTTTCTTT.

J is TRBJ1-2 and V is TRBV7-9, with 8 bases identical to TRBD1. The V segment lost 4 bases and the J segment 4 bases; nucleotides outside the gene matches: 8. The CDR3 totals 15 residues. Germline V CDR1 and CDR2: SEHNR, FQNEAQ (reference sequence). CDR3 sequence reads: CASSSYRGSGYGYTF. In nucleotides, the CDR3 is TGTGCCAGCAGCTCCTACAGGGGGTCCGGCTATGGCTACACCTTC.

V gene TRBV7-9 combines with J gene TRBJ1-1; 9 nucleotides line up with TRBD1. The CDR3 is made up of 14 amino acids. CDR1 is SEHNR, CDR2 FQNEAQ, per germline (reference sequence). V lost 5 bases and J lost 6; bases outside the gene matches: 7. CDR3 region: CASSLRDRESEAFF. The CDR3 DNA reads as TGTGCCAGCAGCCTCCGGGACAGGGAATCTGAAGCTTTCTTT.

The rearrangement links TRBV24-1 to TRBJ2-3, with D possibly TRBD2 on 6 matching bases. CDR3 size: 23 residues. With 5 bases removed from V and 4 bases from J, the gap between germline ends came to 39 bases. The V gene's germline CDR1 is KGHDR and CDR2 SFDVKD. The CDR3 protein is CATSGETAIPPAGPPPSPDTQYF. The CDR3 bases are TGTGCCACCAGTGGGGAGACAGCCATCCCCCCCGCGGGGCCTCCACCCAGCCCAGATACGCAGTATTTT.

The chain uses TRBV12-3 or TRBV12-4 and TRBJ1-1, with D perhaps TRBD1 (5 bases). The CDR3 contains 13 residues. Trimming took off 3 bases at V and 4 bases at J, with 9 bases between the two ends. The CDR3 nucleotides are TGTGCCAGCAGTTTTCAGGGCGGCACTGAAGCTTTCTTT. Its protein product is CASSFQGGTEAFF.

The CDR3: CASSSRTGARGDEQFF. CDR3 DNA: TGTGCCAGCAGTTCAAGGACGGGGGCAAGGGGTGATGAGCAGTTCTTC. The chain carries TRBV3-1 (or the pseudogene TRBV3-2) and TRBJ2-1, with D tentatively TRBD1 or TRBD2 (6 bases each). Deletions cut 6 bases from V and 8 bases from J, with 23 bases between. The CDR3 runs 16 residues. Germline-derived CDR1 and CDR2 are LGHDT and YNNKEL (reference sequence).

This clone has only one observation. Here the CDR3 reads CASSRNNRDFNEKLFF. CDR3 in DNA: TGTGCCAGCTCACGGAATAACAGGGACTTTAATGAAAAACTGTTTTTT. The chain is built from TRBV18 and TRBJ1-4, with D perhaps TRBD1 (6 bases). Trimming took 4 bases from V and 4 from J, leaving 16 bases between them. This CDR3 comprises 16 residues. Germline V gene lookup returns CDR1 KGHSH and CDR2 LQKENI.

The chain uses TRBV7-8 and TRBJ2-3; D gene uncertain. The CDR3 contains 15 residues. V lost 5 bases and J lost 0, with 12 bases in between. Germline V gives CDR1 SGHVS, CDR2 FQNEAQ. CDR3 nucleotides: TGTGCCAGCAGCCCACCCCGGGTTAGCACAGATACGCAGTATTTT. Translation gives CASSPPRVSTDTQYF.

This sequence joins TRBV4-1 and TRBJ2-5; unclear D gene. The length of the CDR3 is 13 residues. Germline CDR1 reads MGHRA; CDR2 reads YSYEKL. Trimming took 1 base from V and 2 from J, leaving 5 bases between them. CDR3 nucleotide sequence: TGCGCCAGCAGCCAAGGGGTGCAAGAGACCCAGTACTTC. As protein: CASSQGVQETQYF.

This sequence joins TRBV12-3 or TRBV12-4 and TRBJ2-7; D remains unclear. The length of the CDR3 is 11 residues. Trimming removed 2 bases at V and 6 bases at J, with 5 bases between. The CDR3, as DNA: TGTGCCAGCAGTTTATCTGGCGAGCAGTACTTC. Its protein is CASSLSGEQYF.

This chain connects TRBV7-8 to TRBJ1-2; a possible D gene is TRBD2 (5 bases). The J call may be in error: the DNA end matches TRBJ2-5 better. The germline gives CDR1 SGHVS, CDR2 FQNEAQ. The CDR3 loop spans 12 amino acids. CDR3 sequence: CASSPQARGQYF. The CDR3 DNA reads as TGTGCCAGCAGCCCCCAGGCCCGGGGCCAGTACTTC.